The 29 T cell receptor beta chains listed next were all sequenced from one sample in a study of T cell responses to AZD1222 COVID-19 vaccine. Here immunoSEQ multiplex PCR was the method, and the copy in TCRdb shows in-frame clones only, minus some. The top ten hold 1.2% to 1.5% of the sample, which has roughly 150,000 clones, under 95% seen once. Sequencing was performed on peripheral blood, taken on day 0 of AZD1222 vaccination. The receptors here all came from an adult in good health.

J is TRBJ2-7 and V is TRBV6-2 or TRBV6-3; D unresolved. The germline V and J ends were trimmed by 2 bases and 6 bases, with 8 bases remaining between them. The CDR3 runs to 12 residues. CDR1 and CDR2 from the germline V gene are MNHEY and SVGEGT. CDR3 region: CASSYPASEQYF. The DNA of the CDR3 is TGTGCCAGCAGTTACCCCGCTTCCGAGCAGTACTTC.

The chain employs TRBV5-1 and TRBJ1-6, with D perhaps matching TRBD1 (5 bases). Germline values: CDR1 SGHRS, CDR2 YFSETQ. The length of the CDR3 is 15 residues. The V end lost 0 bases, the J end lost 5 bases, and 9 bases lay between the germline ends. CDR3 in amino acids: CASSLGGRDNSPLHF. CDR3 DNA: TGCGCCAGCAGCTTGGGGGGCAGGGATAATTCACCCCTCCACTTT.

V usage is TRBV3-1 (or the pseudogene TRBV3-2) and J usage is TRBJ2-7; a weak D match, TRBD1 (6 bases). Trimming pared 6 bases from V and 0 bases from J, leaving 24 bases between. Germline CDR1 LGHDT, CDR2 YNNKEL (reference sequence). This CDR3 is built from 18 residues. The CDR3 here is CASSPRYPDSFYSYEQYF. The CDR3 DNA reads TGTGCCAGCAGTCCAAGGTATCCGGACAGTTTCTACTCCTACGAGCAGTACTTC.

The chain recombines TRBV5-1 with TRBJ2-2; 8 bases agree with TRBD2. Trimming cost V 2 bases and J 6 bases; bases outside gene matches: 6. CDR1 is SGHRS, CDR2 YFSETQ, per germline. This CDR3 is built from 15 residues. CDR3 sequence: CASSFGAGGPGELFF. The CDR3 nucleotides are TGCGCCAGCAGCTTTGGGGCGGGGGGCCCCGGGGAGCTGTTTTTT.

The J gene is TRBJ1-1, the V gene TRBV6-1, with a tentative D call TRBD1 (5 bases). Germline V gives CDR1 MNHNS, CDR2 SASEGT. The CDR3 contains 17 residues. V dropped 2 bases and J dropped 0 bases, with 16 bases sitting between them. The CDR3 loop reads CASSETRQYIMNTEAFF. CDR3 coding DNA: TGTGCCAGCAGTGAAACCCGACAGTATATCATGAACACTGAAGCTTTCTTT.

This clone appeared a single time. Other DNA sequences in the same sample also yield this CDR3. V and J are TRBV6-1 and TRBJ1-1; 9 bases align to TRBD1. Trimming removed 3 bases from V and 2 bases from J; junction bases left unmatched: 1. CDR3 length: 14 residues. Germline-derived CDR1 and CDR2 are MNHNS and SASEGT. CDR3 DNA sequence: TGTGCCAGCAGTGAGGACAGGGGAAACACTGAAGCTTTCTTT. It is translated as CASSEDRGNTEAFF.

This clone was detected once. The chain combines TRBV19 with TRBJ1-1; D is possibly TRBD1 (6 bases). Germline assignment: CDR1 LNHDA and CDR2 SQIVND (reference sequence). The CDR3 has 11 residues. V was cut by 3 bases and J by 9 bases, with 8 bases left in between. In DNA form, the CDR3 reads TGTGCCAGTAGTATGGGGGGCCAAGCTTTCTTT. Its translation: CASSMGGQAFF. Filled out from reference TRBV19 and TRBJ1-1, the complete variable domain reads DGGITQSPKYLFRKEGQNVTLSCEQNLNHDAMYWYRQDPGQGLRLIYYSQIVNDFQKGDIAEGYSVSREKKESFPLTVTSAQKNPTAFYLCASSMGGQAFFGQGTRLTVV.

A word on this clone: An end of the junction differs from the germline gene, which may be a read error. This sequence joins TRBV7-8 and TRBJ2-1; 7 bases align to TRBD2. Looked up from germline, CDR1 is SGHVS and CDR2 is FQNEAQ. The CDR3 totals 17 residues. CDR3 residues: CASSSHGAGEWEYDQFF. CDR3 nucleotide sequence: TGTGCCAGCAGCTCCCACGGGGCGGGAGAATGGGAATATGACCAGTTCTTC. The full variable domain, its missing parts supplied by reference TRBV7-8 and TRBJ2-1, is GAGVSQSPRYKVAKRGQDVALRCDPISGHVSLFWYQQALGQGPEFLTYFQNEAQLDKSGLPSDRFFAERPEGSVSTLKIQRTQQEDSAVYLCASSSHGAGEWEYDQFFGPGTRLTVL.

The CDR3 reads CASSLEDGKTQYF. The CDR3 DNA is TGTGCCAGCAGCTTAGAGGATGGGAAGACCCAGTACTTC. The chain is built from TRBV7-2 and TRBJ2-5; D is unclear. The CDR3 contains 13 residues. Trimming pared 1 base from V and 6 bases from J, leaving 9 bases between. Germline V CDR1 and CDR2: SGHTA, FQGNSA. The variable domain in full, with the rest retrieved from reference TRBV7-2 and TRBJ2-5, is GAGVSQSPSNKVTEKGKDVELRCDPISGHTALYWYRQSLGQGLEFLIYFQGNSAPDKSGLPSDRFSAERTGGSVSTLTIQRTQQEDSAVYLCASSLEDGKTQYFGPGTRLLVL.

The chain links TRBV30 to TRBJ2-1; TRBD2 matches at 14 bases. V shed 3 bases, J shed 6 bases, and the junction held 7 bases outside the gene matches. This CDR3 is 16 amino acids long. CDR1 and CDR2 (germline): GTSNPN, SVGIG (reference sequence). The CDR3 sequence is CAWRGLAGGVSNEQFF. As DNA, the CDR3 is TGTGCCTGGAGAGGACTAGCGGGAGGAGTAAGCAATGAGCAGTTCTTC.

The gene calls are TRBV5-4 and TRBJ2-7; 11 bases are a match to TRBD1. CDR1 and CDR2 from the germline V gene are SGHNT and YYREEE (reference sequence). V gave up 7 bases and J gave up 4 bases; unmatched junction bases: 10. The CDR3 contains 15 residues. The chain's CDR3 is CASGRTGTGGYEQYF. CDR3 in DNA: TGTGCCAGCGGTAGGACCGGGACAGGGGGGTACGAGCAGTACTTC. The full variable domain, completed using reference TRBV5-4 and TRBJ2-7, is ETGVTQSPTHLIKTRGQQVTLRCSSQSGHNTVSWYQQALGQGPQFIFQYYREEENGRGNFPPRFSGLQFPNYSSELNVNALELDDSALYLCASGRTGTGGYEQYFGPGTRLTVT.

This chain links TRBV12-3 or TRBV12-4 with TRBJ1-1; no firm D call. The CDR3 covers 13 residues. Trimming removed 6 bases at V and 1 base at J, with 9 bases between. The CDR3, as DNA: TGTGCCAGCAGCTTCCGGACGAACACTGAAGCTTTCTTT. Translating it yields CASSFRTNTEAFF.

V and J are TRBV10-3 and TRBJ1-4; D uncertain. Deletions cut 2 bases from V and 8 bases from J, with 18 bases between. The CDR3 is 16 residues long. Germline lookup yields CDR1 ENHRY and CDR2 SYGVKD. The CDR3 DNA follows: TGTGCCATCAGTGAGCGGCGGCTGGTACTTGGGGAAAAACTGTTTTTT. It translates to CAISERRLVLGEKLFF.

This chain connects TRBV5-5 to TRBJ1-6; D gene uncertain. Germline V gene lookup returns CDR1 SGHKS and CDR2 YYEKEE (reference sequence). This CDR3 is 15 amino acids long. Trimming pared 3 bases from V and 0 bases from J, leaving 7 bases between. The CDR3 region has the DNA TGTGCCAGCAGCTCCAGCGGCTCCTATAATTCACCCCTCCACTTT. This codes for CASSSSGSYNSPLHF.

The V gene is TRBV30, the J gene TRBJ1-2; 9 bases are a match to TRBD1. There are 17 residues in the CDR3. The germline CDR1 and CDR2 sequences are GTSNPN and SVGIG (reference sequence). V trimming: 3 bases; J trimming: 3 bases; junction bases outside the gene matches: 14. The CDR3 region has the DNA TGTGCCTGGAGGGGGAATGGGATACGGGACAGGGACTATGGCTACACCTTC. This encodes CAWRGNGIRDRDYGYTF.

The chain joins TRBV12-3 or TRBV12-4 to TRBJ2-3; the D gene is possibly TRBD1 (6 bases). Trimming stripped 4 bases from V and 6 bases from J, with 11 bases between. The CDR3 consists of 13 residues. CDR3 loop: CASSYRDFDTQYF. DNA of the CDR3: TGTGCCAGCAGTTACAGGGATTTCGATACGCAGTATTTT.

The chain recombines TRBV24-1 with TRBJ1-2; 7 bases align to TRBD1. This CDR3 region has 14 residues. Germline CDR1 KGHDR, CDR2 SFDVKD. After removal of 3 bases from V and 8 bases from J, the junction contained 8 bases not matched to a gene. The CDR3 sequence: CATSDDDRAGGYTF. CDR3 nucleotide sequence: TGTGCCACCAGTGATGACGACAGGGCTGGCGGCTACACCTTC.

The chain joins TRBV10-3 to TRBJ1-1; a possible D gene is TRBD1 (6 bases). CDR1 and CDR2 from the germline V gene are ENHRY and SYGVKD. The V end lost 6 bases, the J end lost 0 bases, and 11 bases lay between the germline ends. This CDR3 is built from 14 residues. CDR3 region: CAISLDRLNTEAFF. The CDR3 region has the DNA TGTGCCATCAGCTTGGACAGACTGAACACTGAAGCTTTCTTT.

This clone was counted a single time. V and J are TRBV14 and TRBJ1-4; 8 bases match TRBD1. CDR1 and CDR2 from the germline V gene are SGHDN and FVKESK. J gave up 3 bases and V 4 bases, and 4 bases lay outside the gene matches. The CDR3 runs 15 residues. DNA for the CDR3: TGTGCCAGCAGCCTACAGGGGGGCCCTAATGAAAAACTGTTTTTT. This translates into CASSLQGGPNEKLFF.

The chain carries TRBV7-8 and TRBJ2-6; the match to TRBD2 covers 14 bases. J gave up 0 bases and V 6 bases, and 10 bases lay outside the gene matches. The length of the CDR3 is 20 residues. Germline V lookup: CDR1 SGHVS, CDR2 FQNEAQ. The chain's CDR3 is CASRRTLTSGRASGANVLTF. The CDR3 nucleotides read TGTGCCAGCAGGAGGACCCTGACTAGCGGGAGGGCCTCTGGGGCCAACGTCCTGACTTTC.

V is TRBV29-1 and J is TRBJ2-7; D might be TRBD2 (6 bases). The CDR3 runs to 14 residues. CDR1 and CDR2 from the germline V gene are SQVTM and ANQGSEA. Trimming pared 4 bases from V and 5 bases from J, leaving 18 bases between. CDR3 region: CSVVGGQVADEQYF. The CDR3 region has the DNA TGCAGCGTTGTCGGAGGGCAGGTAGCGGACGAGCAGTACTTC.

This clone was recorded a few times. The CDR3 DNA follows: TGTGCCATCAGTGAGATTAGGACAGTCAATAATTCACCCCTCCACTTT. Residues: CAISEIRTVNNSPLHF. The chain recombines TRBV10-3 with TRBJ1-6; perhaps TRBD1 as D (6 bases). This CDR3 is 16 amino acids long. CDR1 and CDR2 from the germline V gene are ENHRY and SYGVKD. Deletions cut 2 bases from V and 5 bases from J, with 13 bases between.

The chain links TRBV5-1 to TRBJ1-1; D is possibly TRBD1 (5 bases). The CDR3 sequence is 15 residues long. Trimming left V 4 bases short and J 3 bases short, with 16 bases between. CDR1 is SGHRS and CDR2 is YFSETQ in the germline V gene. CDR3 sequence (DNA): TGCGCCAGCAGCCTCCGGGGGGGTTCGCACACTGAAGCTTTCTTT. This translates into CASSLRGGSHTEAFF.

The V call is TRBV19, the J call TRBJ1-6; D is possibly TRBD1 (5 bases). Germline CDR1 LNHDA, CDR2 SQIVND (reference sequence). V was shortened by 3 bases and J by 7 bases, with 10 bases between the two germline ends. This CDR3 has 14 residues. The DNA of the CDR3 is TGTGCCAGTAGTATTCCACGGGGGAATTCACCCCTCCACTTT. It yields the protein CASSIPRGNSPLHF.

The V call is TRBV7-2, the J call TRBJ2-3, with D perhaps matching TRBD1 or TRBD2 (7 bases each). Trimming pared 2 bases from V and 4 bases from J, leaving 16 bases between. This CDR3 is built from 16 residues. CDR1 SGHTA and CDR2 FQGNSA come from the germline V gene. The CDR3 reads CASSLRPAGTADTQYF. For the CDR3, the DNA is TGTGCCAGCAGCTTAAGGCCAGCGGGGACAGCAGATACGCAGTATTTT. Combining the CDR3 with reference TRBV7-2 and TRBJ2-3 gives the whole variable domain GAGVSQSPSNKVTEKGKDVELRCDPISGHTALYWYRQSLGQGLEFLIYFQGNSAPDKSGLPSDRFSAERTGGSVSTLTIQRTQQEDSAVYLCASSLRPAGTADTQYFGPGTRLTVL.

This chain uses TRBV6-1 with TRBJ1-6; perhaps TRBD1 as D (5 bases). Trimming removed 2 bases from V and 8 bases from J, with 7 bases in between. CDR1 is MNHNS, CDR2 SASEGT, per germline. The CDR3 length is 13 residues. CDR3 loop: CASSEQGDSPLHF. The CDR3 bases are TGTGCCAGCAGTGAACAGGGAGATTCACCCCTCCACTTT.

The chain carries TRBV10-3 and TRBJ1-1, with TRBD1 matching over 9 bases. The J segment lost 10 bases and the V segment lost 10 bases, leaving 10 bases of the junction unmatched. The CDR3 covers 12 residues. The germline V gene has CDR1 ENHRY and CDR2 SYGVKD. CDR3 nucleotides: TGTGCCACCTTGGACAGGGGCGAGGGAGCTTTCTTT. The encoded protein is CATLDRGEGAFF.

This clone was detected once. The rearrangement uses TRBV6-2 or TRBV6-3 and TRBJ2-1; no reliable D call. Germline CDR1 is MNHEY and CDR2 is SVGEGT. V dropped 5 bases and J dropped 5 bases, with 7 bases sitting between them. The CDR3 totals 12 residues. The CDR3 region has the DNA TGTGCCAGCAGTACCGAAAACAATGAGCAGTTCTTC. This translates into CASSTENNEQFF.

The chain uses TRBV10-1 and TRBJ2-3; 8 bases map to TRBD2. The CDR3 is 14 amino acids. After removal of 3 bases from V and 6 bases from J, the junction contained 5 bases not matched to a gene. Germline loops: CDR1 WNHNN, CDR2 SYGVQD (reference sequence). The CDR3 loop is CASSDGSGGDTQYF. The CDR3 nucleotides are TGCGCCAGCAGTGACGGAAGCGGGGGTGATACGCAGTATTTT.